Listed below are T cell receptor beta chains from one sample, sequenced in a study of a mutant IDH1 vaccine in newly diagnosed glioma. Assay used: immunoSEQ multiplex PCR; TCRdb lists only in-frame clones, some missing. The sample includes around 60,000 clones, around 91% of them seen just once. No antigens are known for them. The sample consisted of PBMCs, taken from a glioma patient whose treatment included an IDH1 peptide vaccine. Source of these receptors: a man aged 35 to 55 with glioma. Each CDR3 is given with its conserved first and last residue. A D gene is named only where the DNA matches it firmly. Some rows mark clone size as missing; the rest say once, few, many or name a class of expanded clone.

D gene	clone size	J gene	V gene	CDR3 protein	CDR3 DNA
TRBD2	-	TRBJ2-7	TRBV9	CASSAHVGGAYEQYF	TGTGCCAGCAGCGCCCACGTGGGGGGGGCCTACGAGCAGTACTTC
-	-	TRBJ2-3	TRBV29-1	CSLNRADTQYF	TGCAGCCTTAACAGGGCAGATACGCAGTATTTT
-	-	TRBJ2-5	TRBV6-4	CASKEIGLSQETQYF	TGTGCCAGCAAAGAGATAGGGTTGTCCCAAGAGACCCAGTACTTC
TRBD1	-	TRBJ2-3	TRBV9	CASSARDREVPDTQYF	TGTGCCAGCAGCGCCCGGGACAGGGAGGTCCCAGATACGCAGTATTTT
TRBD1	-	TRBJ1-1	TRBV11-2	CASSPSIDRGGTEAFF	TGTGCCAGCAGCCCCTCGATTGACAGGGGCGGGACTGAAGCTTTCTTT
-	-	TRBJ2-7	TRBV19	CASSARQFAYEQYF	TGTGCCAGTAGTGCCCGACAGTTTGCCTACGAGCAGTACTTC
-	-	TRBJ2-1	TRBV4-3	CASSQDGGGHNEQFF	TGCGCCAGCAGCCAAGATGGGGGAGGCCACAATGAGCAGTTCTTC
TRBD2	-	TRBJ2-7	TRBV7-2	CASSIAGGPYEQYF	TGTGCCAGCAGCATAGCGGGAGGGCCGTATGAGCAGTACTTC
TRBD2	-	TRBJ2-2	TRBV10-2	CASTLTSGHTGELFF	TGCGCCAGCACTTTGACTAGCGGCCACACCGGGGAGCTGTTTTTT
-	-	TRBJ1-3	TRBV5-1	CASSLAAGPASGNTIYF	TGCGCCAGCAGCTTGGCCGCAGGGCCAGCCTCTGGAAACACCATATATTTT
TRBD1	-	TRBJ1-5	TRBV28	CASNNLQGVGQPQHF	TGTGCCAGCAACAACCTCCAGGGGGTAGGTCAGCCCCAGCATTTT
-	-	TRBJ2-3	TRBV5-1	CASSLFEDLTDTQYF	TGCGCCAGCAGCTTGTTCGAAGATCTCACAGATACGCAGTATTTT
-	-	TRBJ1-3	TRBV28	CASSSPGGPSGNTIYF	TGTGCCAGCAGTTCTCCCGGAGGGCCCTCTGGAAACACCATATATTTT
-	-	TRBJ2-5	TRBV19	CASSIDEGAQYF	TGTGCCAGTAGTATAGATGAGGGTGCCCAGTACTTC
-	once	TRBJ1-2	TRBV28	CASSLPSSYGYTF	TGTGCCAGCAGTTTACCCAGTAGCTATGGCTACACCTTC
TRBD1	-	TRBJ2-1	TRBV7-9	CASSHQGQGLPHEQFF	TGTGCCAGCAGCCACCAAGGACAGGGCCTCCCCCATGAGCAGTTCTTC
-	-	TRBJ1-3	TRBV5-1	CASSLNSPSGNTIYF	TGCGCCAGCAGCTTAAACAGCCCGTCTGGAAACACCATATATTTT
-	once	TRBJ2-6	TRBV14	CASSQRVGFWSSGANVLTF	TGTGCCAGCAGCCAAAGGGTGGGGTTTTGGAGCTCTGGGGCCAACGTCCTGACTTTC
-	-	TRBJ1-1	TRBV10-1	CASSPGASNTEAFF	TGCGCCAGCAGTCCAGGGGCCTCTAACACTGAAGCTTTCTTT
-	-	TRBJ2-2	TRBV5-6	CASRIRRRNTGELFF	TGTGCCAGCAGAATTAGGAGACGGAACACCGGGGAGCTGTTTTTT
TRBD2	-	TRBJ2-5	TRBV18	CASSRSPPASGSLETQYF	TGTGCCAGCTCACGATCTCCTCCGGCTAGCGGGAGTTTGGAGACCCAGTACTTC
-	-	TRBJ2-2	TRBV5-6	CASSFGPSRTGELFF	TGTGCCAGCAGCTTCGGGCCTTCGCGAACCGGGGAGCTGTTTTTT
TRBD2	-	TRBJ2-7	TRBV28	CASTDPAGGSYEQYF	TGTGCCAGCACCGACCCCGCGGGAGGATCCTACGAGCAGTACTTC
-	-	TRBJ1-2	TRBV11-2	CASSLGESIPTF	TGTGCCAGCAGCTTAGGAGAGAGCATCCCCACCTTC
TRBD2	once	TRBJ2-2	TRBV5-1	CASSLGLAVITGELFF	TGCGCCAGCAGCTTGGGACTAGCGGTCATCACCGGGGAGCTGTTTTTT
TRBD2	-	TRBJ2-1	TRBV5-1	CASSLLGLADINEQFF	TGCGCCAGCAGCTTGTTAGGACTAGCGGACATTAATGAGCAGTTCTTC
-	-	TRBJ1-1	TRBV4-2	CASSQDPGNTEAFF	TGTGCCAGCAGCCAAGATCCAGGGAACACTGAAGCTTTCTTT
-	once	TRBJ2-3	TRBV5-1	CASSFGDTQYF	TGCGCCAGCAGCTTTGGAGATACGCAGTATTTT
-	medium-sized	TRBJ1-1	TRBV6-4	CASSEGVNTEAFF	TGTGCCAGCAGTGAAGGGGTGAACACTGAAGCTTTCTTT
-	-	TRBJ1-6	TRBV6-5	CASSSSRRDSPLHF	TGTGCCAGCAGTTCGAGCAGGAGGGATTCACCCCTCCACTTT
-	-	TRBJ2-7	TRBV7-6	CASSSAYDPSYEQYF	TGTGCCAGCAGCTCCGCCTACGATCCCTCCTACGAGCAGTACTTC
-	-	TRBJ2-1	TRBV10-2	CASGSDQRFYNEQFF	TGCGCCAGCGGTTCCGACCAGCGGTTCTACAATGAGCAGTTCTTC
-	-	TRBJ2-7	TRBV6-6	CASSYSQGNYEQYF	TGTGCCAGCAGTTACTCACAGGGTAACTACGAGCAGTACTTC
-	-	TRBJ1-4	TRBV5-1	CASSLARGPNEKLFF	TGCGCCAGCAGCTTGGCAAGGGGACCAAATGAAAAACTGTTTTTT
-	once	TRBJ2-4	TRBV29-1	CSVEVPEAKNIQYF	TGCAGCGTTGAGGTTCCAGAAGCCAAAAACATTCAGTACTTC
TRBD1	-	TRBJ1-3	TRBV4-1	CASSQFNSRAGGLHSGNTIYF	TGCGCCAGCAGCCAATTCAATAGCCGGGCAGGGGGTCTTCACTCTGGAAACACCATATATTTT
TRBD1	-	TRBJ1-5	TRBV28	CASSKTGIYQPQHF	TGTGCCAGCAGTAAGACAGGGATTTACCAGCCCCAGCATTTT
-	-	TRBJ1-2	TRBV2	CASSEGRGTGYGYTF	TGTGCCAGCAGTGAAGGGCGGGGTACGGGCTATGGCTACACCTTC
-	-	TRBJ2-3	TRBV11-2	CASSLDGGESTDTQYF	TGTGCCAGCAGCTTAGATGGCGGGGAGAGCACAGATACGCAGTATTTT
TRBD1	few	TRBJ1-2	TRBV11-2	CASSLVDRWNYGYTF	TGTGCCAGCAGCCTAGTGGACAGGTGGAACTATGGCTACACCTTC
-	-	TRBJ2-3	TRBV9	CASSVVSPGDGTDTQYF	TGTGCCAGCAGCGTAGTCTCACCGGGGGATGGCACAGATACGCAGTATTTT
-	-	TRBJ2-1	TRBV14	CASSQIGVYNEQFF	TGTGCCAGCAGCCAAATTGGAGTGTACAATGAGCAGTTCTTC
-	-	TRBJ1-2	TRBV5-4	CASKSWTFGHNYGYTF	TGTGCCAGCAAAAGTTGGACTTTCGGGCATAACTATGGCTACACCTTC